This T cell receptor beta chain appears in the sequencing data of a study of T-cell memory formation after mild COVID-19. Overall study: TCR clusters mostly belonged to single donors.

This CDR3 is built from 15 residues. V dropped 5 bases and J dropped 4; count of bases not matched to a gene: 10. Germline CDR1 MNHEY, CDR2 SVGAGI. Constant-segment-primed 5'RACE gave TCR alpha and TCR beta cDNA libraries with sample barcodes and UMIs. TCRdb reprocessed the 5' RACE reads with MiXCR, giving one entry per CDR3 protein. The sample lists fewer than 200,000 distinct CDR3 sequences; roughly 20% were seen once. The V call is TRBV6-5, the J call TRBJ2-5, with 7 bases matching TRBD2. The sample comprised PBMCs or a T cell subset sorted from them (not recorded which). The TCR sequence derives from a man between 18 and 29 years old who had mild COVID-19 (a few samples of this study predate the infection). Cell type and time point are not known. This CDR3 is CASSLTGLGGETQYF. The CDR3 region has the DNA TGTGCCAGCAGTCTCACAGGACTAGGAGGAGAGACCCAGTACTTC.